The rows below give T cell receptor beta chains drawn from one sample of a study of shared clonotypes between healthy human individuals. Clones were sequenced by immunoSEQ multiplex PCR, and TCRdb holds only the in-frame ones, with some missing. The sample includes approximately 2.4 million clones, 90% to 97% seen only once; the top ten take 0.13%. What was sequenced was naive CD4+ T cells sorted from blood. The receptors shown here come from a man younger than 30 in good health. The CDR3 runs from the conserved cysteine through the conserved F or W. D genes are given only for firm matches. Some rows have no size entry. The others give once, few or many, or a class for an expanded clone.

CDR3 protein: CASSRWDPRVDEQYF; CDR3 DNA: TGTGCCAGCAGTAGATGGGATCCTCGGGTCGACGAGCAGTACTTC; clone size: -; V gene: TRBV27; D gene: -; J gene: TRBJ2-7
CDR3 protein: CASSLERQVGYNEQFF; CDR3 DNA: TGTGCCAGCAGTTTAGAGCGACAGGTGGGATACAATGAGCAGTTCTTC; clone size: -; V gene: TRBV28; D gene: -; J gene: TRBJ2-1
CDR3 protein: CAWRKGTGRTYEQYF; CDR3 DNA: TGTGCCTGGAGGAAAGGGACAGGGCGTACCTACGAGCAGTACTTC; clone size: -; V gene: TRBV30; D gene: TRBD1; J gene: TRBJ2-7
CDR3 protein: CSGGGETQYF; CDR3 DNA: TGCAGTGGAGGGGGGGAGACCCAGTACTTC; clone size: -; V gene: TRBV20-1; D gene: -; J gene: TRBJ2-5
CDR3 protein: CASSQSPQAFSSYEQYF; CDR3 DNA: TGCGCCAGCAGTCAATCCCCACAGGCCTTTAGCTCCTACGAGCAGTACTTC; clone size: -; V gene: TRBV23-1; D gene: -; J gene: TRBJ2-7
CDR3 protein: CASSTRTSGGSGDTQYF; CDR3 DNA: TGTGCCAGCAGCACCCGGACTAGCGGAGGGAGCGGGGATACGCAGTATTTT; clone size: -; V gene: TRBV9; D gene: TRBD2; J gene: TRBJ2-3
CDR3 protein: CASSETGNGSYTF; CDR3 DNA: TGTGCCAGCAGTGAAACCGGGAATGGTAGCTACACCTTC; clone size: -; V gene: TRBV2; D gene: -; J gene: TRBJ1-2
CDR3 protein: CASSIGQGTANYGYTF; CDR3 DNA: TGTGCCAGCAGCATAGGGCAGGGTACAGCTAACTATGGCTACACCTTC; clone size: -; V gene: TRBV5-4; D gene: -; J gene: TRBJ1-2
CDR3 protein: CASSYQQGDQAQHF; CDR3 DNA: TGTGCCAGCAGTTATCAACAGGGCGATCAAGCCCAGCATTTT; clone size: -; V gene: TRBV27; D gene: -; J gene: TRBJ1-5
CDR3 protein: CASSRTGTGGQTFF; CDR3 DNA: TGTGCCAGCAGCCGAACCGGGACAGGGGGGCAAACTTTCTTT; clone size: -; V gene: TRBV28; D gene: TRBD1; J gene: TRBJ1-1
CDR3 protein: CAWSAQGRGAEAFF; CDR3 DNA: TGTGCCTGGAGTGCACAGGGGAGAGGGGCTGAAGCTTTCTTT; clone size: -; V gene: TRBV30; D gene: TRBD1; J gene: TRBJ1-1
CDR3 protein: CASSLAGATNYNEQFF; CDR3 DNA: TGCGCCAGCAGCTTGGCGGGAGCGACAAACTACAATGAGCAGTTCTTC; clone size: -; V gene: TRBV5-1; D gene: -; J gene: TRBJ2-1
CDR3 protein: CASNKQGSDEQYF; CDR3 DNA: TGTGCCAGCAACAAACAGGGGTCGGACGAGCAGTACTTC; clone size: -; V gene: TRBV5-4; D gene: TRBD1; J gene: TRBJ2-7
CDR3 protein: CSVEVQHTGELFF; CDR3 DNA: TGCAGCGTTGAAGTACAGCACACCGGGGAGCTGTTTTTT; clone size: -; V gene: TRBV29-1; D gene: -; J gene: TRBJ2-2
CDR3 protein: CASSPDRGHYEQFF; CDR3 DNA: TGTGCCAGCAGCCCAGACAGGGGGCATTATGAGCAGTTCTTC; clone size: once; V gene: TRBV7-2; D gene: TRBD1; J gene: TRBJ2-1
CDR3 protein: CATQTGGLSGTGELFF; CDR3 DNA: TGTGCCACCCAGACAGGGGGCTTATCTGGCACCGGGGAGCTGTTTTTT; clone size: -; V gene: TRBV11-2; D gene: TRBD1; J gene: TRBJ2-2
CDR3 protein: CASSQDSEGSIPYEQYF; CDR3 DNA: TGCGCCAGCAGCCAAGATTCTGAGGGGAGTATCCCCTACGAGCAGTACTTC; clone size: -; V gene: TRBV4-1; D gene: -; J gene: TRBJ2-7
CDR3 protein: CASTPSGFSYEQYF; CDR3 DNA: TGTGCCAGTACCCCTAGTGGGTTTTCCTACGAGCAGTACTTC; clone size: -; V gene: TRBV19; D gene: -; J gene: TRBJ2-7
CDR3 protein: CASSLDYYTSGGFYEQYF; CDR3 DNA: TGTGCCAGCAGCTTAGATTATTACACTAGCGGGGGGTTCTACGAGCAGTACTTC; clone size: -; V gene: TRBV11-2; D gene: TRBD2; J gene: TRBJ2-7
CDR3 protein: CASSPQGQLAETQYF; CDR3 DNA: TGTGCCAGCAGTCCACAGGGACAGCTTGCGGAGACCCAGTACTTC; clone size: -; V gene: TRBV27; D gene: TRBD1; J gene: TRBJ2-5
CDR3 protein: CSPQPAADTQYF; CDR3 DNA: TGCAGCCCTCAGCCGGCGGCAGATACGCAGTATTTT; clone size: -; V gene: TRBV29-1; D gene: -; J gene: TRBJ2-3
CDR3 protein: CASSGSGVSDTQYF; CDR3 DNA: TGTGCCAGCAGTGGGTCGGGAGTATCAGATACGCAGTATTTT; clone size: -; V gene: TRBV28; D gene: -; J gene: TRBJ2-3
CDR3 protein: CASSYSTSGAYEQYF; CDR3 DNA: TGTGCCAGCAGTTACTCGACTAGCGGAGCCTACGAGCAGTACTTC; clone size: -; V gene: TRBV6-5; D gene: TRBD2; J gene: TRBJ2-7
CDR3 protein: CASSLGGGRETQYF; CDR3 DNA: TGTGCCAGCAGCTTAGGCGGGGGAAGGGAGACCCAGTACTTC; clone size: -; V gene: TRBV7-2; D gene: TRBD2; J gene: TRBJ2-5
CDR3 protein: CASSQVRGAHGYTF; CDR3 DNA: TGCGCCAGCAGCCAAGTCCGGGGGGCGCATGGCTACACCTTC; clone size: -; V gene: TRBV4-1; D gene: -; J gene: TRBJ1-2
CDR3 protein: CASSLTGIEQFF; CDR3 DNA: TGTGCCAGCAGCTTAACTGGGATTGAGCAGTTCTTC; clone size: -; V gene: TRBV7-2; D gene: -; J gene: TRBJ2-1
CDR3 protein: CASSHSQTGTGGYGNTIYF; CDR3 DNA: TGCGCCAGCAGCCATTCCCAGACCGGGACAGGGGGCTATGGAAACACCATATATTTT; clone size: -; V gene: TRBV4-1; D gene: TRBD1; J gene: TRBJ1-3
CDR3 protein: CASSPTPNYEELFF; CDR3 DNA: TGCGCCAGCAGCCCAACCCCCAACTACGAGGAGCTGTTTTTT; clone size: -; V gene: TRBV5-1; D gene: -; J gene: TRBJ2-2
CDR3 protein: CASSATGRGHQETQYF; CDR3 DNA: TGTGCCAGCAGCGCCACCGGACGGGGTCACCAAGAGACCCAGTACTTC; clone size: -; V gene: TRBV28; D gene: -; J gene: TRBJ2-5
CDR3 protein: CASRIGQGSSYEQYF; CDR3 DNA: TGTGCCAGCAGAATTGGACAGGGGAGCTCCTACGAGCAGTACTTC; clone size: -; V gene: TRBV6-6; D gene: TRBD1; J gene: TRBJ2-7
CDR3 protein: CASSIVSDRTNSPLHF; CDR3 DNA: TGTGCCAGTAGTATAGTTTCGGACAGAACTAATTCACCCCTCCACTTT; clone size: -; V gene: TRBV19; D gene: -; J gene: TRBJ1-6
CDR3 protein: CASSASGNTIYF; CDR3 DNA: TGTGCCAGCAGTGCCTCGGGAAACACCATATATTTT; clone size: -; V gene: TRBV6-1; D gene: -; J gene: TRBJ1-3
CDR3 protein: CASSSYFPGTSGYNEQFF; CDR3 DNA: TGTGCCAGCAGCTCCTATTTCCCCGGAACTAGCGGATACAATGAGCAGTTCTTC; clone size: -; V gene: TRBV7-9; D gene: TRBD2; J gene: TRBJ2-1
CDR3 protein: CASNTPGTGGGTQYF; CDR3 DNA: TGTGCCAGCAACACCCCCGGGACAGGGGGGGGGACCCAGTACTTC; clone size: once; V gene: TRBV6-5; D gene: TRBD1; J gene: TRBJ2-5
CDR3 protein: CASSEKWGILGELFF; CDR3 DNA: TGTGCCAGCAGTGAGAAGTGGGGTATATTGGGGGAGCTGTTTTTT; clone size: -; V gene: TRBV2; D gene: -; J gene: TRBJ2-2
CDR3 protein: CASRVGFFSGANVLTF; CDR3 DNA: TGCGCCAGCAGGGTGGGGTTTTTTTCTGGGGCCAACGTCCTGACTTTC; clone size: -; V gene: TRBV5-1; D gene: -; J gene: TRBJ2-6
CDR3 protein: CASSFRTITSYEQYF; CDR3 DNA: TGTGCCAGCAGCTTTCGGACTATTACCTCCTACGAGCAGTACTTC; clone size: -; V gene: TRBV7-8; D gene: -; J gene: TRBJ2-7
CDR3 protein: CASSQLAGGEDTQYF; CDR3 DNA: TGTGCCAGCAGTCAACTAGCGGGGGGGGAAGATACGCAGTATTTT; clone size: once; V gene: TRBV28; D gene: TRBD2; J gene: TRBJ2-3
CDR3 protein: CASSASDWYADTQYF; CDR3 DNA: TGTGCCAGCAGCGCCTCGGACTGGTATGCAGATACGCAGTATTTT; clone size: -; V gene: TRBV9; D gene: -; J gene: TRBJ2-3
CDR3 protein: CASSTKREVNEQFF; CDR3 DNA: TGTGCCAGCAGTACGAAGCGGGAAGTTAATGAGCAGTTCTTC; clone size: -; V gene: TRBV27; D gene: TRBD2; J gene: TRBJ2-1
CDR3 protein: CASSHGYYPQRRSPNEKLFF; CDR3 DNA: TGCGCCAGCAGCCATGGTTATTATCCCCAGCGGCGGTCCCCGAATGAAAAACTGTTTTTT; clone size: -; V gene: TRBV4-1; D gene: -; J gene: TRBJ1-4
CDR3 protein: CASSAGTGDYGYTF; CDR3 DNA: TGTGCCAGCAGCGCCGGGACAGGAGATTATGGCTACACCTTC; clone size: -; V gene: TRBV6-4; D gene: TRBD1; J gene: TRBJ1-2
CDR3 protein: CASSLRDGFTDTQYF; CDR3 DNA: TGTGCCAGCAGTCTCCGGGACGGATTCACAGATACGCAGTATTTT; clone size: -; V gene: TRBV6-5; D gene: -; J gene: TRBJ2-3
CDR3 protein: CASSLFLSGSGEQYF; CDR3 DNA: TGCGCCAGCAGCTTGTTTCTTAGCGGGAGCGGCGAGCAGTACTTC; clone size: -; V gene: TRBV5-1; D gene: TRBD2; J gene: TRBJ2-7
CDR3 protein: CASSFTGGSEAFF; CDR3 DNA: TGTGCCAGCAGCTTTACAGGGGGCAGTGAAGCTTTCTTT; clone size: -; V gene: TRBV7-9; D gene: TRBD1; J gene: TRBJ1-1
CDR3 protein: CASRLRDFYSNQPQHF; CDR3 DNA: TGTGCCAGCAGGCTCCGGGACTTTTATAGCAATCAGCCCCAGCATTTT; clone size: -; V gene: TRBV28; D gene: -; J gene: TRBJ1-5
CDR3 protein: CATCKTSGQSYEQYF; CDR3 DNA: TGTGCCACCTGTAAAACTAGCGGACAGTCCTACGAGCAGTACTTC; clone size: -; V gene: TRBV19; D gene: TRBD2; J gene: TRBJ2-7
CDR3 protein: CASSQPLTGTYGYTF; CDR3 DNA: TGTGCCAGCAGCCAACCATTGACAGGGACGTATGGCTACACCTTC; clone size: -; V gene: TRBV4-2; D gene: TRBD1; J gene: TRBJ1-2
CDR3 protein: CAWSVRFPRTGVGTQYF; CDR3 DNA: TGTGCCTGGAGTGTACGTTTTCCCCGGACAGGGGTCGGGACCCAGTACTTC; clone size: -; V gene: TRBV30; D gene: TRBD1; J gene: TRBJ2-5
CDR3 protein: CASGSQGARETQYF; CDR3 DNA: TGTGCTAGTGGATCACAGGGGGCGCGGGAGACCCAGTACTTC; clone size: -; V gene: TRBV12-5; D gene: TRBD1; J gene: TRBJ2-5
CDR3 protein: CASSPWGRDRKLTQPQHF; CDR3 DNA: TGCGCCAGCAGCCCCTGGGGCAGGGATAGGAAATTAACTCAGCCCCAGCATTTT; clone size: -; V gene: TRBV4-1; D gene: -; J gene: TRBJ1-5
CDR3 protein: CASSEALGRGYTF; CDR3 DNA: TGTGCCAGCAGTGAAGCGTTGGGCAGGGGCTACACCTTC; clone size: -; V gene: TRBV2; D gene: -; J gene: TRBJ1-2
CDR3 protein: CATSGEGASEQYF; CDR3 DNA: TGTGCCACCTCAGGCGAGGGGGCGAGCGAGCAGTACTTC; clone size: -; V gene: TRBV2; D gene: TRBD1; J gene: TRBJ2-7
CDR3 protein: CASSPYRQGFSSGNTIYF; CDR3 DNA: TGCGCCAGCAGCCCATACCGACAGGGTTTCAGCTCTGGAAACACCATATATTTT; clone size: -; V gene: TRBV5-1; D gene: TRBD1; J gene: TRBJ1-3
CDR3 protein: CASSVAPVGASYEQYF; CDR3 DNA: TGTGCCAGCAGTGTTGCCCCCGTGGGGGCCTCCTACGAGCAGTACTTC; clone size: -; V gene: TRBV2; D gene: -; J gene: TRBJ2-7
CDR3 protein: CAISESEGAYEQYF; CDR3 DNA: TGTGCCATCAGTGAGTCAGAGGGGGCCTACGAGCAGTACTTC; clone size: -; V gene: TRBV10-3; D gene: -; J gene: TRBJ2-7
CDR3 protein: CASSPPGKTGGYRRNTEAFF; CDR3 DNA: TGTGCCAGCAGTCCACCTGGGAAAACAGGGGGGTACAGGCGGAACACTGAAGCTTTCTTT; clone size: -; V gene: TRBV13; D gene: TRBD1; J gene: TRBJ1-1
CDR3 protein: CASSEVVEKLFF; CDR3 DNA: TGTGCCAGCAGTGAAGTGGTTGAAAAACTGTTTTTT; clone size: -; V gene: TRBV2; D gene: -; J gene: TRBJ1-4
CDR3 protein: CASSRKSTDTQYF; CDR3 DNA: TGTGCCAGCAGCAGAAAGAGCACAGATACGCAGTATTTT; clone size: -; V gene: TRBV5-6; D gene: -; J gene: TRBJ2-3
CDR3 protein: CAISEAVSGRSSEQYF; CDR3 DNA: TGTGCCATCAGTGAGGCTGTTAGCGGGAGGTCCTCCGAGCAGTACTTC; clone size: -; V gene: TRBV10-3; D gene: TRBD2; J gene: TRBJ2-7